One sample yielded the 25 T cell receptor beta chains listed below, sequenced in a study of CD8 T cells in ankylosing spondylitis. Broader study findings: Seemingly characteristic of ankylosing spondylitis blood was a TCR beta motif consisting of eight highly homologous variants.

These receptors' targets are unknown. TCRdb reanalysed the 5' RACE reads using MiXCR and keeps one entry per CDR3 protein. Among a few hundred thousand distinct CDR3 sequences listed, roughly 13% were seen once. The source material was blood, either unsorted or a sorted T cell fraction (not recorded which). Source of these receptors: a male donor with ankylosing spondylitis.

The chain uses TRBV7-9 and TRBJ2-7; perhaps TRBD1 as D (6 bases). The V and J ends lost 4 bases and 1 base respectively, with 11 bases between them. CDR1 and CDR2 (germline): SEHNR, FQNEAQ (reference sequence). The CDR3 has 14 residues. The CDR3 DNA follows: TGTGCCAGCAGCTCCTGGGGGCAATCCTACGAGCAGTACGTC. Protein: CASSSWGQSYEQYV.

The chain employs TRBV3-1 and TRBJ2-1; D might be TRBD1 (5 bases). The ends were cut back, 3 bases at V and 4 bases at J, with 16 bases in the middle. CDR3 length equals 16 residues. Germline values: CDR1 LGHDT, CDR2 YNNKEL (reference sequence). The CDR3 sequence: CASSHQFRAPYNEQFF. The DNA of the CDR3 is TGTGCCAGCAGCCATCAATTCAGGGCTCCATACAATGAGCAGTTCTTC.

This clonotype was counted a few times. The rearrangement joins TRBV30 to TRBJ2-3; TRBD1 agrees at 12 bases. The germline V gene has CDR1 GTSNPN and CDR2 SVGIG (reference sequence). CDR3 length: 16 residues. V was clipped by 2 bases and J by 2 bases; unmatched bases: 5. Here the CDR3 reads CAWSRGTGGSTDTQYF. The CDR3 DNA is TGTGCCTGGAGTAGGGGGACAGGGGGCTCCACAGATACGCAGTATTTT.

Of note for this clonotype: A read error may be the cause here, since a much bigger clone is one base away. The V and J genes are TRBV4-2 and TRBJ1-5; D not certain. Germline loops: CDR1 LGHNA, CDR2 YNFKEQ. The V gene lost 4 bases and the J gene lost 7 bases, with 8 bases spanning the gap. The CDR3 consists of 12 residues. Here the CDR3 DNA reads TGTGCCAGCAGCCGACCGGGGCAGCCCCAGCATTTT. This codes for CASSRPGQPQHF.

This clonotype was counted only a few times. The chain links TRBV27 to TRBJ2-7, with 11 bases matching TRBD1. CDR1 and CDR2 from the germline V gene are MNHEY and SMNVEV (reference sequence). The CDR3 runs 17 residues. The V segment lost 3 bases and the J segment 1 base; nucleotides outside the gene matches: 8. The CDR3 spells CASSFSSGTGGSYEQYF. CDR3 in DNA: TGTGCCAGCAGTTTCTCGTCCGGGACAGGGGGTTCCTACGAGCAGTACTTC.

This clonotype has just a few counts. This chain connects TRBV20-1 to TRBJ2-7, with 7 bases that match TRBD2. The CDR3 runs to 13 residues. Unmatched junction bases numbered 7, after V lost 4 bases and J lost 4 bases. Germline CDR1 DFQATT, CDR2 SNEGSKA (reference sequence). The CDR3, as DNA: TGCAGTGCTAATAGCGGGTGCCATTACGAGCAGTACGTC. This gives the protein CSANSGCHYEQYV.

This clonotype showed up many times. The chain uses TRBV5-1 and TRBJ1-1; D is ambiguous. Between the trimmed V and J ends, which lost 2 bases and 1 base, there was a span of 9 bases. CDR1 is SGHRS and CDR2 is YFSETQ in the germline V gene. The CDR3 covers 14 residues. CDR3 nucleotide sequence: TGCGCCAGCAGCTTTCCTACAGCGAACACTGAAGCTTTCTTT. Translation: CASSFPTANTEAFF.

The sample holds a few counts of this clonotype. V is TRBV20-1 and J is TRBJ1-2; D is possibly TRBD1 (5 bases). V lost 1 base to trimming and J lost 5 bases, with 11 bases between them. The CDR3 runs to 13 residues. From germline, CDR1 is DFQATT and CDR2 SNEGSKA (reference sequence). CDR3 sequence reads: CSARGAGWYGYTF. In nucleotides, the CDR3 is TGCAGTGCTAGAGGGGCAGGGTGGTATGGCTACACCTTC.

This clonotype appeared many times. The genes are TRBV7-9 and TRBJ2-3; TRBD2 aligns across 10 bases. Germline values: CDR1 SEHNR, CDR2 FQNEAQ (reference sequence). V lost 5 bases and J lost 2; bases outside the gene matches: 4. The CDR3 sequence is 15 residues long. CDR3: CASSPGLAATDTQYF. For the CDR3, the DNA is TGTGCCAGCAGCCCCGGACTAGCGGCCACAGATACGCAGTATTTT.

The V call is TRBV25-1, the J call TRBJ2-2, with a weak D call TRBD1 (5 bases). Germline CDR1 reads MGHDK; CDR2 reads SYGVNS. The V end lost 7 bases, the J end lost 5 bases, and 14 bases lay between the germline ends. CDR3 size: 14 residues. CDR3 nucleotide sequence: TGTGCCAGCAAAGGGCAGGGTTTTACCGGGGAGCTGTTTTTT. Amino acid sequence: CASKGQGFTGELFF.

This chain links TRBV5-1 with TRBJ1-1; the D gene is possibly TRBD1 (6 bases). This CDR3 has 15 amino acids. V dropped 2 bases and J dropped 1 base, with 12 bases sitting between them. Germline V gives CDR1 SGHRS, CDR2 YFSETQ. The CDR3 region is CASSLPGVENTEAFF. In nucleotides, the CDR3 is TGCGCCAGCAGCTTACCAGGGGTGGAGAACACTGAAGCTTTCTTT.

The CDR3 coding sequence is TGTGCCAGCAGCCTCCTCGAGGGGTTGCGTGAGCAGTTCTTC. Translating it yields CASSLLEGLREQFF. The chain couples TRBV3-1 to TRBJ2-1, with D perhaps being TRBD1 or TRBD2 (5 bases each). The CDR3 sequence is 14 residues long. The V end lost 4 bases, the J end lost 9 bases, and 16 bases lay between the germline ends. Germline V gene lookup returns CDR1 LGHDT and CDR2 YNNKEL (reference sequence).

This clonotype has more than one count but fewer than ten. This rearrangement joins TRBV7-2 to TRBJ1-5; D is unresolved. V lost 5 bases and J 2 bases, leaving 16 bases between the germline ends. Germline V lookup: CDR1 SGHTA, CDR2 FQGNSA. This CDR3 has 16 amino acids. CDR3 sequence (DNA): TGTGCCAGCAGCAATACAGTTCCTAATGGCAATCAGCCCCAGCATTTT. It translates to CASSNTVPNGNQPQHF.

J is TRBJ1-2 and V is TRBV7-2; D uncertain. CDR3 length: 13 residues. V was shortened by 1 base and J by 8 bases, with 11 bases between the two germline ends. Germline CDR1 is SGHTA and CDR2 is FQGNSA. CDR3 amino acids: CASSLVGMEGYTF. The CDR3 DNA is TGTGCCAGCAGCTTAGTTGGGATGGAGGGCTACACCTTC.

CDR3 sequence: CASSEKGNYGYTF. As DNA, the CDR3 is TGCGCCAGCAGTGAGAAGGGGAACTATGGCTACACCTTC. V usage is TRBV10-2 and J usage is TRBJ1-2; D is perhaps TRBD1 (5 bases). V was shortened by 2 bases and J by 2 bases, with 6 bases between the two germline ends. The CDR3 runs 13 residues. The germline CDR1 and CDR2 sequences are WSHSY and SAAADI.

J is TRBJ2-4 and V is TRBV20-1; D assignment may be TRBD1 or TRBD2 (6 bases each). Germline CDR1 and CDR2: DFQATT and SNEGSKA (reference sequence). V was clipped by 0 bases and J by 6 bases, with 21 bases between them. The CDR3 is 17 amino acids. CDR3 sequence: CSARDPTGGLKGNIQYF. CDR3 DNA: TGCAGTGCTAGAGATCCCACTGGGGGGCTAAAGGGAAACATTCAGTACTTC.

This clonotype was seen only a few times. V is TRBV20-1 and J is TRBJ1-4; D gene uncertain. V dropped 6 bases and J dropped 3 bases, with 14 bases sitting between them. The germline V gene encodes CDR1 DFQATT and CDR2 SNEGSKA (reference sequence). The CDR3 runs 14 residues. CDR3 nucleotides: TGCAGTGCGTATCCGGGCCAGGCTAATGAAAAACTGTTTTTT. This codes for CSAYPGQANEKLFF.

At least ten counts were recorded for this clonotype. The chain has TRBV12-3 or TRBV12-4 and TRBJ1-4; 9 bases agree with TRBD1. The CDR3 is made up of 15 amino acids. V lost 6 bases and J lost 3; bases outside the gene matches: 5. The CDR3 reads CASSPDRGANEKLFF. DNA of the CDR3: TGTGCCAGCAGCCCGGACAGGGGAGCTAATGAAAAACTGTTTTTT.

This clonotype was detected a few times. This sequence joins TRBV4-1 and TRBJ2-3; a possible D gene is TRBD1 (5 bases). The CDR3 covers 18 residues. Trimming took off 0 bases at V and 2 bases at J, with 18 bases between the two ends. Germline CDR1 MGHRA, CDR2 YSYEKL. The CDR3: CASSQDAPTEVNTDTQYF. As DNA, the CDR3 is TGCGCCAGCAGCCAAGATGCCCCGACAGAAGTAAACACAGATACGCAGTATTTT.

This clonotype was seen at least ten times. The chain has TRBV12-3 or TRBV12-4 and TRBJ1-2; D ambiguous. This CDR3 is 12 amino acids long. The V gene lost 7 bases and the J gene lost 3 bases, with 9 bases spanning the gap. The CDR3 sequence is CASTSSHYGYTF. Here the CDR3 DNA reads TGTGCCAGCACCTCGTCCCACTATGGCTACACCTTC.

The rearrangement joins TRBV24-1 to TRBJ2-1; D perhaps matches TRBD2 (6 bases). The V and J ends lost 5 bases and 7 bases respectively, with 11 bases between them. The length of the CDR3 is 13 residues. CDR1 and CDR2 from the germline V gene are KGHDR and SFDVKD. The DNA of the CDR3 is TGTGCCACCAGTGTTGGGGGGTGGAATGAGCAGTTCTTC. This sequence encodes CATSVGGWNEQFF.

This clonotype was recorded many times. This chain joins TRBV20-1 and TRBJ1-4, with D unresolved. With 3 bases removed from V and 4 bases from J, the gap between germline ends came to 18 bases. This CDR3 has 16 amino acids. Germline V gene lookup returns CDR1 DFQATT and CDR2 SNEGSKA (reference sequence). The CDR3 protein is CSASPPPPRFNEKLFF. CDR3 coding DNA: TGCAGTGCTAGCCCACCGCCGCCCAGATTTAATGAAAAACTGTTTTTT.

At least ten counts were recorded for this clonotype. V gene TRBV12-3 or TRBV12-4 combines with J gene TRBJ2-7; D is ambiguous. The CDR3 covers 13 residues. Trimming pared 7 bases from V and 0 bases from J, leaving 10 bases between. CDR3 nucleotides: TGTGCCAGCACCAAGACTGGCTCCTACGAGCAGTACTTC. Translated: CASTKTGSYEQYF.

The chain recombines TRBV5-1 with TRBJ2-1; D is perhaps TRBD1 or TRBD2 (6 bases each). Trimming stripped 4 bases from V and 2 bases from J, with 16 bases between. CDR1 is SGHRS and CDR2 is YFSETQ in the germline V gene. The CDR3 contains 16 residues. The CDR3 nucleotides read TGCGCCAGCAGCCCTACCTGGGGGGCGACCTACAATGAGCAGTTCTTC. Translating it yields CASSPTWGATYNEQFF.

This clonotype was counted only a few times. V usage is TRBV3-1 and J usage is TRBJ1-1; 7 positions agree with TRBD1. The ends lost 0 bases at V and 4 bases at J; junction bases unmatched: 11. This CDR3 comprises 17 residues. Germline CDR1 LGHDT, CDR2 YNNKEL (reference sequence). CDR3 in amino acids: CASSQERRGPLRTEAFF. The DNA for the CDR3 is TGTGCCAGCAGCCAAGAGAGGAGGGGGCCGTTACGCACTGAAGCTTTCTTT.